Below, 28 T cell receptor beta chains from the same sample are listed, as sequenced in a study of shared clonotypes between healthy human individuals. Naive-designated CD8 cells lacked CD45RO, were positively enriched for CCR7, and omitted terminally differentiated effector memory CD45RA+ cells. Profiled with immunoSEQ multiplex PCR; TCRdb holds only in-frame clones, not every one. Among roughly 570,000 clones listed, 95% to 98% were seen once. Sequenced: naive CD8+ T cells sorted from blood. These receptors were taken from a man aged 25 to 40 in good health.

The chain employs TRBV6-1 and TRBJ1-1; D is uncertain. Germline V CDR1 and CDR2: MNHNS, SASEGT. This CDR3 has 12 residues. Between the trimmed V and J ends, which lost 4 bases and 8 bases, there was a span of 11 bases. In DNA form, the CDR3 reads TGTGCCAGCAGTGTAAACCGGGAAGAAGCTTTCTTT. Its translation is CASSVNREEAFF.

The rearrangement uses TRBV27 and TRBJ2-1; 10 positions agree with TRBD2. J lost 0 bases, V lost 6 bases, and 5 bases had no gene match. Germline V gene sequence: CDR1 MNHEY, CDR2 SMNVEV (reference sequence). This CDR3 contains 16 residues. The CDR3 is CASRQGLAASYNEQFF. In DNA form, the CDR3 reads TGTGCCAGCAGGCAAGGACTAGCGGCCTCCTACAATGAGCAGTTCTTC.

The chain uses TRBV19 and TRBJ1-1; D call uncertain. This CDR3 is 13 amino acids long. Trimming removed 3 bases at V and 4 bases at J, with 9 bases between. Germline V lookup: CDR1 LNHDA, CDR2 SQIVND (reference sequence). The CDR3 DNA sequence: TGTGCCAGTAGTATTTGGGGATTCACTGAAGCTTTCTTT. Translated: CASSIWGFTEAFF.

V and J are TRBV7-9 and TRBJ1-4, with D possibly TRBD1 on 6 matching bases. The V end lost 5 bases, the J end lost 3 bases, and 10 bases lay between the germline ends. The length of the CDR3 is 14 residues. The germline gives CDR1 SEHNR, CDR2 FQNEAQ (reference sequence). The CDR3 sequence is CASSPGQSNEKLFF. CDR3 nucleotide sequence: TGTGCCAGCAGCCCAGGACAGTCTAATGAAAAACTGTTTTTT.

The chain couples TRBV10-3 to TRBJ2-5; D is unclear. CDR3 length: 16 amino acids. V was shortened by 0 bases and J by 4 bases, with 15 bases between the two germline ends. CDR1 and CDR2 (germline): ENHRY, SYGVKD. The CDR3 DNA reads TGTGCCATCAGTGAGTCAACCGACCACCACCGAGAGACCCAGTACTTC. This gives the protein CAISESTDHHRETQYF.

The chain combines TRBV14 with TRBJ1-2; TRBD1 matches 8 bases. Germline V gene data show CDR1 as SGHDN and CDR2 as FVKESK. The ends lost 4 bases at V and 4 bases at J; junction bases unmatched: 2. The length of the CDR3 is 13 residues. CDR3 DNA sequence: TGTGCCAGCAGCCTAGGACAGGGCTATGGCTACACCTTC. Translating gives CASSLGQGYGYTF.

Comments on this clone: This specimen includes other DNA sequences encoding the same CDR3. V is TRBV27 and J is TRBJ2-3, with 9 bases lining up with TRBD1. After removal of 1 base from V and 3 bases from J, the junction contained 5 bases not matched to a gene. This CDR3 region has 16 residues. Germline V gene data show CDR1 as MNHEY and CDR2 as SMNVEV (reference sequence). The CDR3 here is CASSLFRDRGTDTQYF. The CDR3 region has the DNA TGTGCCAGCAGTTTATTTCGCGACAGGGGGACAGATACGCAGTATTTT.

The chain couples TRBV18 to TRBJ1-1, with 10 bases matching TRBD1. V lost 1 base and J lost 4; bases outside the gene matches: 12. CDR1 and CDR2 from the germline V gene are KGHSH and LQKENI. This CDR3 has 18 residues. The CDR3 DNA sequence: TGTGCCAGCTCACCACTCAGTAGGACAGGGGGTTCGGGCACTGAAGCTTTCTTT. Its protein product is CASSPLSRTGGSGTEAFF.

The count of this clone is one. The J gene is TRBJ1-5, the V gene TRBV28; D remains unclear. The CDR3 runs to 14 residues. With 3 bases removed from V and 6 bases from J, the gap between germline ends came to 12 bases. CDR1 is MDHEN and CDR2 is SYDVKM in the germline V gene. This chain's CDR3 is CASSFRQSGQPQHF. The CDR3 region has the DNA TGTGCCAGCAGTTTTCGACAAAGCGGTCAGCCCCAGCATTTT.

The V gene is TRBV27, the J gene TRBJ1-1, with TRBD1 matching over 9 bases. From germline, CDR1 is MNHEY and CDR2 SMNVEV (reference sequence). The CDR3 runs 12 residues. V shed 6 bases and J 9 bases; nucleotides not matched to a gene: 5. CDR3 DNA: TGTGCCAGCAGAGGGACAGGGTTGAAAGCTTTCTTT. Its translation: CASRGTGLKAFF.

The rearrangement links TRBV27 to TRBJ2-3, with 7 bases lining up with TRBD2. The junction had 5 bases not matched to a gene; V was cut back by 1 base and J by 1 base. The CDR3 extends over 16 amino acids. Germline CDR1 MNHEY, CDR2 SMNVEV (reference sequence). CDR3 DNA sequence: TGTGCCAGCAGTTTATACGCGGGAGTGGGCACAGATACGCAGTATTTT. Protein sequence: CASSLYAGVGTDTQYF.

The genes are TRBV11-2 and TRBJ2-1, with 7 positions matching TRBD1. Germline CDR1 is SGHAT and CDR2 is FQNNGV. This CDR3 region has 14 residues. After removal of 1 base from V and 9 bases from J, the junction contained 6 bases not matched to a gene. In DNA form, the CDR3 reads TGTGCCAGCAGCTTAGCTAGACAGGGACCTGAGCAGTTCTTC. It is translated as CASSLARQGPEQFF. Filled out from reference TRBV11-2 and TRBJ2-1, the complete variable domain reads EAGVAQSPRYKIIEKRQSVAFWCNPISGHATLYWYQQILGQGPKLLIQFQNNGVVDDSQLPKDRFSAERLKGVDSTLKIQPAKLEDSAVYLCASSLARQGPEQFFGPGTRLTVL.

This clone was seen once. The CDR3 nucleotides read TGTGCCAGCAGCGTTCTGGGCAGGGGCCGCAATCAGCCCCAGCATTTT. It encodes CASSVLGRGRNQPQHF. V usage is TRBV5-6 and J usage is TRBJ1-5, with D perhaps TRBD1 (6 bases). Per germline, CDR1 SGHDT and CDR2 YYEEEE. The V and J ends lost 4 bases and 2 bases respectively, with 16 bases between them. The CDR3 runs 16 residues.

The CDR3 coding sequence is TGCGCCAGCAGCCAAGATGAAGAGTACGAGCAGTACTTC. This encodes CASSQDEEYEQYF. V gene TRBV4-1 combines with J gene TRBJ2-7, with D hard to call. Germline V gene sequence: CDR1 MGHRA, CDR2 YSYEKL. V lost 0 bases and J lost 4, with 7 bases in between. This CDR3 has 13 amino acids.

The V call is TRBV23-1, the J call TRBJ2-3; TRBD1 matches 10 bases. TRBV23-1 qualifies as an ORF whose function is uncertain. V was clipped by 0 bases and J by 2 bases; unmatched bases: 8. The CDR3 has 18 amino acids. The CDR3 DNA sequence: TGCGCCAGCAGTCAATCTCGACAGGGGGCTTGTATCACAGATACGCAGTATTTT. Protein: CASSQSRQGACITDTQYF.

The V call is TRBV5-3, the J call TRBJ2-2, with D unclear. TRBV5-3 is flagged as an ORF with uncertain function. The V gene lost 5 bases and the J gene lost 4 bases, with 24 bases spanning the gap. There are 18 residues in the CDR3. Here the CDR3 reads CARRANYETRSGTGELFF. CDR3 bases: TGTGCCAGAAGGGCGAACTACGAGACCCGGTCGGGCACCGGGGAGCTGTTTTTT.

V gene TRBV6-5 combines with J gene TRBJ2-7, with TRBD1 identical over 9 bases. The CDR3 sequence is 14 residues long. Trimming at V came to 4 bases and at J to 2 bases, leaving 3 bases not matched to a gene. CDR1 MNHEY and CDR2 SVGAGI come from the germline V gene. The CDR3 here is CASSLGQGPYEQYF. The CDR3 DNA follows: TGTGCCAGCAGTTTGGGACAGGGTCCCTACGAGCAGTACTTC.

This rearrangement joins TRBV29-1 to TRBJ2-7, with D tentatively TRBD2 (5 bases). Germline CDR1 SQVTM, CDR2 ANQGSEA. Trimming took off 6 bases at V and 0 bases at J, with 12 bases between the two ends. The CDR3 sequence is 13 residues long. The CDR3 loop is CSVPGKYSYEQYF. The CDR3 DNA reads as TGCAGCGTCCCCGGGAAATACTCCTACGAGCAGTACTTC.

The CDR3 spells CASRSGGGYEQYF. The CDR3 DNA is TGTGCCAGCAGATCAGGGGGAGGCTACGAGCAGTACTTC. The chain is built from TRBV6-5 and TRBJ2-7; possible D gene TRBD1, 7 bases. Germline CDR1 is MNHEY and CDR2 is SVGAGI. The ends were cut back, 6 bases at V and 3 bases at J, with 12 bases in the middle. This CDR3 has 13 amino acids.

J is TRBJ2-2 and V is TRBV29-1, with D maybe TRBD2 (6 bases). Germline-derived CDR1 and CDR2 are SQVTM and ANQGSEA. Trimming stripped 6 bases from V and 7 bases from J, with 12 bases between. The length of the CDR3 is 12 residues. The DNA for the CDR3 is TGCAGCGTCGAGGAGGGGAGCGGGGAGCTGTTTTTT. Amino acid sequence: CSVEEGSGELFF.

J is TRBJ2-5 and V is TRBV5-5; D is unclear. The ends were cut back, 5 bases at V and 0 bases at J, with 11 bases in the middle. Per the germline V gene, CDR1 is SGHKS and CDR2 is YYEKEE (reference sequence). There are 14 residues in the CDR3. CDR3 DNA: TGTGCCAGCAGTCCATCTAGATACCAAGAGACCCAGTACTTC. It is translated as CASSPSRYQETQYF.

The rearrangement links TRBV29-1 to TRBJ2-7; weak D call: TRBD2 (6 bases). Trimming removed 5 bases at V and 3 bases at J, with 17 bases between. The CDR3 is made up of 14 amino acids. Germline-derived CDR1 and CDR2 are SQVTM and ANQGSEA. The CDR3 reads CSVHSGRGNYEQYF. DNA of the CDR3: TGCAGCGTTCATTCGGGTCGGGGGAACTACGAGCAGTACTTC.

V and J are TRBV4-3 and TRBJ2-1, with TRBD2 matching 8 bases. CDR1 and CDR2 from the germline V gene are LGHNA and YSLEER. The ends lost 4 bases at V and 7 bases at J; junction bases unmatched: 9. This CDR3 comprises 15 residues. The CDR3 nucleotides read TGCGCCAGCAGCCTGTTCTCCGGGGGGGCGAATGAGCAGTTCTTC. Translated: CASSLFSGGANEQFF.

The chain combines TRBV10-2 with TRBJ2-1; TRBD2 matches at 8 bases. The CDR3 has 15 amino acids. The junction had 11 bases not matched to a gene; V was cut back by 6 bases and J by 7 bases. In germline, CDR1 is WSHSY, CDR2 SAAADI. The CDR3 protein is CASSLNVAGLNEQFF. CDR3 DNA: TGCGCCAGCAGCCTAAATGTAGCGGGACTAAATGAGCAGTTCTTC.

V is TRBV5-1 and J is TRBJ2-1; a weak D match, TRBD1 (6 bases). This CDR3 spans 14 amino acids. CDR1 SGHRS and CDR2 YFSETQ come from the germline V gene. CDR3 DNA sequence: TGCGCAAGCCGGGACACAATCTCCTACAATGAGCAGTTCTTC. Its protein is CASRDTISYNEQFF.

The chain links TRBV2 to TRBJ1-1; D gene ambiguous. The CDR3 covers 12 residues. Trimming took off 6 bases at V and 8 bases at J, with 13 bases between the two ends. CDR1 is SNHLY and CDR2 is FYNNEI in the germline V gene. The CDR3 DNA follows: TGTGCCAGCAGCCCCTATGTCCCCGAAGCTTTCTTT. It encodes CASSPYVPEAFF. Combining the CDR3 with reference TRBV2 and TRBJ1-1 gives the whole variable domain EPEVTQTPSHQVTQMGQEVILRCVPISNHLYFYWYRQILGQKVEFLVSFYNNEISEKSEIFDDQFSVERPDGSNFTLKIRSTKLEDSAMYFCASSPYVPEAFFGQGTRLTVV.

The rearrangement joins TRBV29-1 to TRBJ2-1; TRBD1 is a possible D gene (7 bases). V gave up 8 bases and J gave up 7 bases, with 21 bases separating them. Germline V gene data show CDR1 as SQVTM and CDR2 as ANQGSEA. The CDR3 covers 14 residues. CDR3 region: CSHMGRGTENEQFF. CDR3 DNA sequence: TGCAGCCACATGGGCAGGGGGACTGAAAATGAGCAGTTCTTC.

The genes are TRBV18 and TRBJ2-3, with D perhaps matching TRBD1 (5 bases). V was cut by 1 base and J by 3 bases, with 14 bases left in between. Germline CDR1 KGHSH, CDR2 LQKENI. This CDR3 region has 16 residues. CDR3 protein: CASSPRQGAVTDTQYF. The CDR3 DNA is TGTGCCAGCTCACCACGTCAAGGGGCGGTTACAGATACGCAGTATTTT. Full variable domain (missing parts from reference TRBV18 and TRBJ2-3): NAGVMQNPRHLVRRRGQEARLRCSPMKGHSHVYWYRQLPEEGLKFMVYLQKENIIDESGMPKERFSAEFPKEGPSILRIQQVVRGDSAAYFCASSPRQGAVTDTQYFGPGTRLTVL.